The next 20 T cell receptor beta chains were all read from a single sample in a study of identical twins. MiXCR, applied by TCRdb to the 5' RACE reads, yields one record per CDR3 protein. The sample carries approximately 500,000 distinct CDR3 sequences, 20% to 30% recorded once. These data also formed part of another study, on T cells expressing NK-cell markers.

Source material: CD4+ T cells sorted from blood. These TCRs come from a woman in her late teens or twenties in good health.

Concerning this clonotype itself: This could be a read error, since a much larger clone is one nucleotide away. The rearrangement uses TRBV7-2 and TRBJ2-5; 8 nucleotides agree with TRBD2. The CDR3 totals 13 residues. The V gene's germline CDR1 is SGHTA and CDR2 FQGNSA. V trimming: 5 bases; J trimming: 1 base; junction bases outside the gene matches: 0. The chain's CDR3 is CASSRGGQETQYF. CDR3 DNA sequence: TGTGCCAGCAGCCGGGGGGGCCAAGAGACCCAGTACTTC.

The genes are TRBV5-4 and TRBJ2-5; 10 positions agree with TRBD2. From germline, CDR1 is SGHNT and CDR2 YYREEE (reference sequence). Losses at the gene ends were 1 base for V and 3 bases for J; bases not matched to a gene: 6. The CDR3 is made up of 16 amino acids. The CDR3 spells CASSLPPLAGEETQYF. CDR3 nucleotide sequence: TGTGCCAGCAGCTTGCCCCCCCTAGCGGGAGAAGAGACCCAGTACTTC. Complete variable domain (other parts from reference TRBV5-4 and TRBJ2-5): ETGVTQSPTHLIKTRGQQVTLRCSSQSGHNTVSWYQQALGQGPQFIFQYYREEENGRGNFPPRFSGLQFPNYSSELNVNALELDDSALYLCASSLPPLAGEETQYFGPGTRLLVL.

The rearrangement links TRBV15 to TRBJ2-7, with TRBD1 matching over 9 bases. V trimming: 8 bases; J trimming: 2 bases; junction bases outside the gene matches: 7. CDR1 and CDR2 from the germline V gene are LNHNV and YYDKDF (reference sequence). The CDR3 contains 14 residues. CDR3 coding DNA: TGTGCCACCTCCCGGGGGACAGGGACCTACGAGCAGTACTTC. Its translation: CATSRGTGTYEQYF.

The chain carries TRBV3-1 and TRBJ2-7, with a weak D call TRBD1 (6 bases). The V and J ends lost 4 bases and 3 bases respectively, with 16 bases between them. In germline, CDR1 is LGHDT, CDR2 YNNKEL (reference sequence). This CDR3 has 15 amino acids. CDR3 nucleotide sequence: TGTGCCAGCAGCCCGGCGTGGGGGACATACTACGAGCAGTACTTC. Encoded protein: CASSPAWGTYYEQYF.

The chain joins TRBV24-1 to TRBJ1-1, with D tentatively TRBD1 (6 bases). Trimming cost V 4 bases and J 9 bases, with 14 bases left between them. Germline V gene sequence: CDR1 KGHDR, CDR2 SFDVKD. The CDR3 sequence is 13 residues long. The CDR3 is CATSDGRQDQAFF. The CDR3 region has the DNA TGTGCCACCAGTGACGGGAGACAGGATCAAGCTTTCTTT.

This clonotype was counted between two and nine times. The chain has TRBV11-1 and TRBJ1-1, with D unresolved. The CDR3 covers 14 residues. Germline V lookup: CDR1 SGHAT, CDR2 FQDESV (reference sequence). V lost 2 bases and J lost 5, with 12 bases in between. CDR3 bases: TGTGCCAGCAGCTTACGTAGTAGTGGAACTGAAGCTTTCTTT. As protein: CASSLRSSGTEAFF.

This clonotype was counted a few times. V and J are TRBV10-3 and TRBJ1-5; 8 positions agree with TRBD1. The length of the CDR3 is 15 residues. Looked up from germline, CDR1 is ENHRY and CDR2 is SYGVKD. V shed 9 bases, J shed 3 bases, and the junction held 10 bases outside the gene matches. CDR3 DNA: TGTGCCATAAGACAGGGGCTGGGAAACAATCAGCCCCAGCATTTT. It yields the protein CAIRQGLGNNQPQHF.

This clonotype has a handful of counts. The J gene is TRBJ2-1, the V gene TRBV20-1, with TRBD1 as a possible D gene (5 bases). Per germline, CDR1 DFQATT and CDR2 SNEGSKA (reference sequence). Between the trimmed V and J ends, which lost 6 bases and 9 bases, there was a span of 21 bases. The CDR3 has 14 amino acids. CDR3 bases: TGCAGTGCCTTGAGCCAGCCCTCGCAGGGTGAGCAGTTCTTC. It is translated as CSALSQPSQGEQFF.

The rearrangement uses TRBV3-1 and TRBJ2-1; 7 bases line up with TRBD1. This CDR3 has 14 residues. The junction had 2 bases not matched to a gene; V was cut back by 3 bases and J by 3 bases. CDR1 is LGHDT and CDR2 is YNNKEL in the germline V gene (reference sequence). The CDR3 bases are TGTGCCAGCAGCCATAGGGACAGCTACAATGAGCAGTTCTTC. This codes for CASSHRDSYNEQFF.

The chain uses TRBV20-1 and TRBJ1-2; the match to TRBD1 covers 7 bases. The CDR3 extends over 12 amino acids. V lost 3 bases, J lost 5 bases, and 3 bases stayed unmatched. Germline values: CDR1 DFQATT, CDR2 SNEGSKA (reference sequence). The CDR3 loop reads CSASFRGYGYTF. Written as DNA, the CDR3 is TGCAGTGCTAGCTTCAGGGGGTATGGCTACACCTTC.

For this clonotype: Being one base from a much bigger clone, this may be a read error. The V and J genes are TRBV2 and TRBJ2-2; a weak D match, TRBD1 (6 bases). Germline V lookup: CDR1 SNHLY, CDR2 FYNNEI. This CDR3 spans 15 amino acids. The CDR3 DNA follows: TGTGCCAGCAGAGAAGGAGTTTGGGACACCGGGAAGCTGTTTTTT. Its protein is CASREGVWDTGKLFF.

This chain connects TRBV20-1 to TRBJ2-3; 7 positions match TRBD2. J was trimmed by 2 bases and V by 3 bases; bases with no gene match: 5. CDR3 length equals 14 residues. Germline V lookup: CDR1 DFQATT, CDR2 SNEGSKA (reference sequence). The chain's CDR3 is CSARAGENTDTQYF. Written as DNA, the CDR3 is TGCAGTGCTAGGGCGGGGGAGAACACAGATACGCAGTATTTT.

This clonotype was observed at least ten times. The gene calls are TRBV20-1 and TRBJ2-7; the D gene is possibly TRBD2 (6 bases). The CDR3 sequence is 15 residues long. V was shortened by 3 bases and J by 4 bases, with 19 bases between the two germline ends. The germline V gene encodes CDR1 DFQATT and CDR2 SNEGSKA (reference sequence). CDR3: CSASRREGSRYEQYF. The CDR3 nucleotides read TGCAGTGCTAGTCGGCGGGAAGGTTCCCGGTACGAGCAGTACTTC.

The rearrangement joins TRBV11-3 to TRBJ2-5, with D perhaps TRBD2 (6 bases). CDR1 is SGHNT, CDR2 YENEEA, per germline. The CDR3 sequence is 14 residues long. With 7 bases removed from V and 1 base from J, the gap between germline ends came to 13 bases. The CDR3, as DNA: TGTGCCAGCAACCCTGGAGGGGTCCAAGAGACCCAGTACTTC. This sequence encodes CASNPGGVQETQYF.

V is TRBV6-5 and J is TRBJ2-7, with D possibly being TRBD1 (5 bases). V lost 0 bases and J lost 3, with 12 bases in between. CDR3 length equals 15 residues. Germline V gives CDR1 MNHEY, CDR2 SVGAGI. CDR3 amino acids: CASSYSLDTGYEQYF. The CDR3 DNA sequence: TGTGCCAGCAGTTACTCGCTGGACACGGGCTACGAGCAGTACTTC.

This clonotype was detected a few times. The V call is TRBV6-2 or TRBV6-3, the J call TRBJ2-1; D remains unclear. CDR1 and CDR2 from the germline V gene are MNHEY and SVGEGT. V lost 2 bases and J 7 bases, leaving 12 bases between the germline ends. The CDR3 loop spans 14 amino acids. Written as DNA, the CDR3 is TGTGCCAGCAGTTACAGGCGGCTTATGAATGAGCAGTTCTTC. Protein sequence: CASSYRRLMNEQFF.

The chain employs TRBV6-1 and TRBJ2-5; D not certain. CDR3 size: 13 residues. The V gene's germline CDR1 is MNHNS and CDR2 SASEGT. Deletions cut 7 bases from V and 2 bases from J, with 11 bases between. The CDR3 DNA reads TGTGCCAGCACCGGGTATCTGCAAGAGACCCAGTACTTC. Translation gives CASTGYLQETQYF.

The V call is TRBV5-1, the J call TRBJ2-1; TRBD1 agrees at 9 bases. The trim removed 0 bases at V and 8 bases at J, leaving 3 bases unmatched. This CDR3 region has 14 residues. Germline-derived CDR1 and CDR2 are SGHRS and YFSETQ. This chain's CDR3 is CASSLGTGEDEQFF. Written as DNA, the CDR3 is TGCGCCAGCAGCTTGGGGACAGGGGAGGATGAGCAGTTCTTC.

The chain is built from TRBV19 and TRBJ2-1; D remains unclear. V lost 3 bases to trimming and J lost 7 bases, with 4 bases between them. Germline V lookup: CDR1 LNHDA, CDR2 SQIVND (reference sequence). The length of the CDR3 is 11 residues. In DNA, the CDR3 is TGTGCCAGTAGTATCGGGAATGAGCAGTTCTTC. Amino acids: CASSIGNEQFF.

The rearrangement links TRBV4-3 to TRBJ2-6; D not certain. Per germline, CDR1 LGHNA and CDR2 YSLEER. The V end was cut by 1 base, the J end by 1 base, with 8 bases between. This CDR3 is built from 16 residues. CDR3 region: CASSQVYSSGANVLTF. CDR3 in DNA: TGCGCCAGCAGCCAAGTTTATTCTTCTGGGGCCAACGTCCTGACTTTC.